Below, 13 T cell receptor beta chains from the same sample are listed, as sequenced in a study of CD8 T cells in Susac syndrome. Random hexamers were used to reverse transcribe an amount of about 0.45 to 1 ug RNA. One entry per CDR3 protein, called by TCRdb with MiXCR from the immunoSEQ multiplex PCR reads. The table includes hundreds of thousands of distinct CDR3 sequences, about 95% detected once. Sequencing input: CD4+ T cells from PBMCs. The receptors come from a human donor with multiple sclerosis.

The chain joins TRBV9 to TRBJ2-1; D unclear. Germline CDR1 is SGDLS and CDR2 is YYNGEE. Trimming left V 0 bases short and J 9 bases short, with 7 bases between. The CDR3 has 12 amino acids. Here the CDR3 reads CASSVGAVEQFF. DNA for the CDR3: TGTGCCAGCAGCGTAGGCGCGGTTGAGCAGTTCTTC.

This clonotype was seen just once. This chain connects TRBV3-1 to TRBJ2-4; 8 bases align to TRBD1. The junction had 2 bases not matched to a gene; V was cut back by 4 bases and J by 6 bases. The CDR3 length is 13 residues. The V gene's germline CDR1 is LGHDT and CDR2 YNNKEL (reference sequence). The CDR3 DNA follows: TGTGCCAGCAGCCGCGGACAGGGAAACATTCAGTACTTC. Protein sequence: CASSRGQGNIQYF.

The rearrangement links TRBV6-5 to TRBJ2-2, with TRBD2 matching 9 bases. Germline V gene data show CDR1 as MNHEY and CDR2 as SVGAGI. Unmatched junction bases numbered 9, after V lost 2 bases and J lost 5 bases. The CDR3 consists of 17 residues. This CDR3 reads CASSYVGLALSTGELFF. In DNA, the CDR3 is TGTGCCAGCAGTTACGTCGGACTAGCGCTCAGTACCGGGGAGCTGTTTTTT.

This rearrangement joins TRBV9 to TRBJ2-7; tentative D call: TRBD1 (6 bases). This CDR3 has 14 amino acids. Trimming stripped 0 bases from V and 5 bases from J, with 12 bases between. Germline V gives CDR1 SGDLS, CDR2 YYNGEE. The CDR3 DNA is TGTGCCAGCAGCGTAGCAGGCAGGGGAAACGAGCAGTACTTC. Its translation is CASSVAGRGNEQYF.

The CDR3 is CAWSLVRLEQYF. The DNA of the CDR3 is TGTGCCTGGAGCCTAGTACGTCTCGAGCAGTACTTC. This chain connects TRBV30 to TRBJ2-7; no clear D. The V and J ends lost 3 bases and 6 bases respectively, with 12 bases between them. This CDR3 contains 12 residues. CDR1 and CDR2 from the germline V gene are GTSNPN and SVGIG (reference sequence).

CDR3 bases: TGTGCCAGTAGTATAGTCAAGGGACAGCAAGAGACCCAGTACTTC. Its translation: CASSIVKGQQETQYF. V gene TRBV19 combines with J gene TRBJ2-5; TRBD1 matches 7 bases. Germline-derived CDR1 and CDR2 are LNHDA and SQIVND (reference sequence). CDR3 length: 15 residues. Trimming cost V 1 base and J 2 bases; bases outside gene matches: 4.

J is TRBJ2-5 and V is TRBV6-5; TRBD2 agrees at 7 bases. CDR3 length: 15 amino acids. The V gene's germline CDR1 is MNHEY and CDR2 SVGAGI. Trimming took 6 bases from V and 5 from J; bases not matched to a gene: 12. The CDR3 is CASSRGDYKTETQYF. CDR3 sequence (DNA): TGTGCCAGCAGCCGCGGGGACTACAAAACGGAGACCCAGTACTTC.

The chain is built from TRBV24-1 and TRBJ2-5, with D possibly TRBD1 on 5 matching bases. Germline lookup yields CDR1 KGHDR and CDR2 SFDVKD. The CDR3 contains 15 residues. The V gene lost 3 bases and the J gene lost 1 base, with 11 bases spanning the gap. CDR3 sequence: CATSDGRTLQETQYF. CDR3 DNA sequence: TGTGCCACCAGTGATGGCCGGACACTCCAAGAGACCCAGTACTTC.

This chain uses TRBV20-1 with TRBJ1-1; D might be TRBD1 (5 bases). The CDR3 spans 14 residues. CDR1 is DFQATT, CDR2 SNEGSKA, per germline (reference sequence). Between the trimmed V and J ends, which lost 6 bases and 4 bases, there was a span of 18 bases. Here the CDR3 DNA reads TGCAGTGCCGTGTATTATGGGGCGGGCACTGAAGCTTTCTTT. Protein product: CSAVYYGAGTEAFF.

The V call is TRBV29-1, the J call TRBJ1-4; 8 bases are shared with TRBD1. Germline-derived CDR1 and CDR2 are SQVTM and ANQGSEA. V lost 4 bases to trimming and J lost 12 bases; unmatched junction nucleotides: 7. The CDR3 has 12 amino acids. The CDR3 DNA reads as TGCAGCGTTGCCGGACAGGGTCGGGAACTGTTTTTT. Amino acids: CSVAGQGRELFF.

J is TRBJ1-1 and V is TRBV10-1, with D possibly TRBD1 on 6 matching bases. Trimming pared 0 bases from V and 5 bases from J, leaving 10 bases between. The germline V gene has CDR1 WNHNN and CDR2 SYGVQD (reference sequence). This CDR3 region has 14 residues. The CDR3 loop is CASSESPGATEAFF. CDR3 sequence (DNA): TGCGCCAGCAGTGAGTCTCCAGGGGCGACTGAAGCTTTCTTT.

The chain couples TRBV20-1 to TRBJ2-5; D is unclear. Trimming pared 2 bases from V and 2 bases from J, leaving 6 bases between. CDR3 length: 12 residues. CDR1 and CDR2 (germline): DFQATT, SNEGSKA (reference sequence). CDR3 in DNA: TGCAGTGCTAGATCTGTTCAAGAGACCCAGTACTTC. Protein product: CSARSVQETQYF.

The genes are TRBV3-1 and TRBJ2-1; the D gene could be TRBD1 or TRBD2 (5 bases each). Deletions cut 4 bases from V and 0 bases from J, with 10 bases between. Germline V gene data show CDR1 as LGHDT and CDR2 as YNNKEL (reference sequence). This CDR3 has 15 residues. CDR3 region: CASSPGLASYNEQFF. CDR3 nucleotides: TGTGCCAGCAGCCCAGGGCTAGCCTCCTACAATGAGCAGTTCTTC.